These 30 T cell receptor beta chains originate from one sample sequenced in a study of T cell changes during pregnancy in multiple sclerosis. The method was immunoSEQ multiplex PCR; TCRdb's version includes in-frame clones alone and lacks a portion of them. The table records some 68,000 clones, about 90% of them present only once. The material was peripheral blood, obtained in the second trimester of pregnancy. The receptors originated from a female donor in good health, enrolled as a control in a pregnancy study.

The chain couples TRBV6-4 to TRBJ2-6, with D tentatively TRBD2 (7 bases). CDR1 MRHNA and CDR2 SNTAGT come from the germline V gene. The V end was cut by 3 bases, the J end by 2 bases, with 8 bases between. The CDR3 length is 15 residues. The CDR3 sequence: CASSEGGAGANVLTF. The CDR3 DNA sequence: TGTGCCAGCAGTGAAGGGGGGGCTGGGGCCAACGTCCTGACTTTC.

This sequence joins TRBV28 and TRBJ2-1, with D possibly TRBD1 on 6 matching bases. The CDR3 loop spans 13 amino acids. Germline V gene sequence: CDR1 MDHEN, CDR2 SYDVKM. Trimming cost V 2 bases and J 6 bases, with 8 bases left between them. The CDR3 here is CASSLQGGNEQFF. CDR3 DNA sequence: TGTGCCAGCAGTTTACAAGGGGGCAATGAGCAGTTCTTC.

The gene calls are TRBV19 and TRBJ2-3, with TRBD1 identical over 9 bases. The CDR3 is made up of 14 amino acids. Trimming took 9 bases from V and 3 from J; bases not matched to a gene: 7. Germline lookup yields CDR1 LNHDA and CDR2 SQIVND (reference sequence). The DNA for the CDR3 is TGTGCCAGCTACTCAGGACAGGGGACAGATACGCAGTATTTT. Amino acid sequence: CASYSGQGTDTQYF. The full variable domain, completed using reference TRBV19 and TRBJ2-3, is DGGITQSPKYLFRKEGQNVTLSCEQNLNHDAMYWYRQDPGQGLRLIYYSQIVNDFQKGDIAEGYSVSREKKESFPLTVTSAQKNPTAFYLCASYSGQGTDTQYFGPGTRLTVL.

The chain joins TRBV6-4 to TRBJ2-5, with 7 bases identical to TRBD2. Germline CDR1 MRHNA, CDR2 SNTAGT. Losses at the gene ends were 4 bases for V and 0 bases for J; bases not matched to a gene: 5. The CDR3 sequence is 15 residues long. Here the CDR3 DNA reads TGTGCCAGCAGTGTAATGGCGGGGGACCAAGAGACCCAGTACTTC. Protein product: CASSVMAGDQETQYF.

Only one count was recorded for this clone. The chain has TRBV27 and TRBJ1-1; possibly TRBD1 for D (5 bases). Germline V gene data show CDR1 as MNHEY and CDR2 as SMNVEV (reference sequence). Trimming stripped 8 bases from V and 4 bases from J, with 14 bases between. CDR3 length: 13 amino acids. This CDR3 reads CASGTRQSTEAFF. DNA of the CDR3: TGTGCCAGCGGCACGCGACAGAGCACTGAAGCTTTCTTT.

The genes are TRBV19 and TRBJ2-7; D might be TRBD1 (6 bases). Trimming took off 1 base at V and 0 bases at J, with 13 bases between the two ends. Germline assignment: CDR1 LNHDA and CDR2 SQIVND (reference sequence). CDR3 size: 16 residues. The DNA of the CDR3 is TGTGCCAGTAGTATAGTCTACCGGGACACCTCCTACGAGCAGTACTTC. As protein: CASSIVYRDTSYEQYF.

The J gene is TRBJ1-3, the V gene TRBV7-2; D unclear. The CDR3 totals 18 residues. The V gene's germline CDR1 is SGHTA and CDR2 FQGNSA. V lost 2 bases, J lost 0 bases, and 17 bases lay in between. CDR3 nucleotides: TGTGCCAGCAGCTTACGCGGGCAGGAAGCGATCTCTGGAAACACCATATATTTT. This sequence encodes CASSLRGQEAISGNTIYF. The whole variable domain, remainder taken from reference TRBV7-2 and TRBJ1-3, is GAGVSQSPSNKVTEKGKDVELRCDPISGHTALYWYRQSLGQGLEFLIYFQGNSAPDKSGLPSDRFSAERTGGSVSTLTIQRTQQEDSAVYLCASSLRGQEAISGNTIYFGEGSWLTVV.

The chain joins TRBV15 to TRBJ2-1, with 10 positions matching TRBD2. Germline-derived CDR1 and CDR2 are LNHNV and YYDKDF (reference sequence). CDR3 length: 19 amino acids. After removal of 3 bases from V and 4 bases from J, the junction contained 15 bases not matched to a gene. CDR3 DNA sequence: TGTGCCACCAGCAGGAGGGGGCTAGCGGGAGAGGGCGCTTACAATGAGCAGTTCTTC. This translates into CATSRRGLAGEGAYNEQFF. The complete variable domain, with remaining parts taken from reference TRBV15 and TRBJ2-1, reads DAMVIQNPRYQVTQFGKPVTLSCSQTLNHNVMYWYQQKSSQAPKLLFHYYDKDFNNEADTPDNFQSRRPNTSFCFLDIRSPGLGDTAMYLCATSRRGLAGEGAYNEQFFGPGTRLTVL.

This rearrangement joins TRBV6-1 to TRBJ1-1; 9 bases match TRBD1. With 0 bases clipped from V and 5 bases from J, the junction kept 4 bases outside the gene matches. CDR1 MNHNS and CDR2 SASEGT come from the germline V gene. This CDR3 has 15 amino acids. The CDR3 is CASSEAVTGGTEAFF. The DNA of the CDR3 is TGTGCCAGCAGTGAAGCCGTGACAGGGGGTACTGAAGCTTTCTTT.

CDR3 amino acids: CASSPIRQGEGNTIYF. CDR3 nucleotides: TGCGCCAGCAGCCCCATCAGACAGGGGGAAGGAAACACCATATATTTT. The V and J genes are TRBV5-1 and TRBJ1-3; 9 bases agree with TRBD1. Trimming removed 4 bases from V and 4 bases from J; junction bases left unmatched: 9. The CDR3 is made up of 16 amino acids. Looked up from germline, CDR1 is SGHRS and CDR2 is YFSETQ.

The V gene is TRBV15, the J gene TRBJ2-5; tentative D call: TRBD1 (6 bases). The CDR3 runs to 14 residues. Germline V CDR1 and CDR2: LNHNV, YYDKDF (reference sequence). Trimming took off 5 bases at V and 2 bases at J, with 12 bases between the two ends. The CDR3 is CATSPKDRQETQYF. The DNA of the CDR3 is TGTGCCACCAGCCCCAAGGACAGACAAGAGACCCAGTACTTC.

The V call is TRBV30, the J call TRBJ1-2; D is perhaps TRBD1 (5 bases). There are 13 residues in the CDR3. CDR1 GTSNPN and CDR2 SVGIG come from the germline V gene (reference sequence). The V gene lost 0 bases and the J gene lost 7 bases, with 12 bases spanning the gap. Here the CDR3 reads CAWSVEGRGGYTF. CDR3 DNA: TGTGCCTGGAGTGTAGAGGGGCGGGGTGGCTACACCTTC.

The V and J genes are TRBV6-1 and TRBJ1-5; no clear D. In germline, CDR1 is MNHNS, CDR2 SASEGT. The ends were cut back, 1 base at V and 9 bases at J, with 10 bases in the middle. This CDR3 comprises 13 residues. CDR3 loop: CASSEVGLLPQHF. Written as DNA, the CDR3 is TGTGCCAGCAGTGAAGTTGGGCTGCTGCCCCAGCATTTT.

This rearrangement joins TRBV4-3 to TRBJ2-7; D gene unclear. Deletions cut 0 bases from V and 3 bases from J, with 9 bases between. CDR1 is LGHNA, CDR2 YSLEER, per germline. The CDR3 contains 14 residues. CDR3 coding DNA: TGCGCCAGCAGCCAAGAATCGCCGGGCTACGAGCAGTACTTC. Its protein product is CASSQESPGYEQYF.

The V gene is TRBV19, the J gene TRBJ2-2; TRBD2 aligns across 10 bases. Germline V gene sequence: CDR1 LNHDA, CDR2 SQIVND (reference sequence). The ends lost 7 bases at V and 6 bases at J; junction bases unmatched: 8. There are 15 residues in the CDR3. The CDR3 DNA is TGTGCCAGTAACCCAGCGGGAGGGGTCGCCGGGGAGCTGTTTTTT. The encoded protein is CASNPAGGVAGELFF.

This sequence joins TRBV27 and TRBJ1-5, with D perhaps matching TRBD1 (5 bases). V was cut by 7 bases and J by 7 bases, with 11 bases left in between. Germline CDR1 reads MNHEY; CDR2 reads SMNVEV (reference sequence). This CDR3 contains 12 residues. CDR3 in amino acids: CASKDWGQPQHF. DNA of the CDR3: TGTGCCAGCAAGGATTGGGGCCAGCCCCAGCATTTT.

This chain links TRBV4-2 with TRBJ1-5; 10 nucleotides align to TRBD1. Germline V lookup: CDR1 LGHNA, CDR2 YNFKEQ. This CDR3 has 20 residues. The V gene end was trimmed by 4 bases and the J gene end by 0 bases; junction bases not matched to a gene: 15. The DNA of the CDR3 is TGTGCCAGCAGCCCCGCCCCGACAGGGGGCCTACCATATAGCAATCAGCCCCAGCATTTT. Protein sequence: CASSPAPTGGLPYSNQPQHF.

This chain uses TRBV6-1 with TRBJ2-1, with D unresolved. V dropped 6 bases and J dropped 7 bases, with 16 bases sitting between them. Germline CDR1 is MNHNS and CDR2 is SASEGT. This CDR3 contains 14 residues. CDR3 DNA sequence: TGTGCCAGCAGCCCCCCCGGTCCCATTAATGAGCAGTTCTTC. Translating it yields CASSPPGPINEQFF.

The chain joins TRBV6-1 to TRBJ2-4; D not resolved. Germline CDR1 reads MNHNS; CDR2 reads SASEGT. Trimming took off 4 bases at V and 7 bases at J, with 5 bases between the two ends. This CDR3 contains 11 residues. CDR3 nucleotide sequence: TGTGCCAGCAGTGTGGAGAACATTCAGTACTTC. It codes for CASSVENIQYF.

J is TRBJ1-2 and V is TRBV27; D possibly corresponds to TRBD1 (6 bases). V was clipped by 3 bases and J by 5 bases, with 16 bases between them. The CDR3 extends over 15 amino acids. Germline lookup yields CDR1 MNHEY and CDR2 SMNVEV (reference sequence). CDR3 protein: CASSLLPQGMYGYTF. The CDR3 nucleotides read TGTGCCAGCAGTTTGTTGCCCCAGGGGATGTATGGCTACACCTTC.

This chain uses TRBV6-5 with TRBJ2-5; a possible D gene is TRBD2 (6 bases). This CDR3 contains 14 residues. Germline CDR1 reads MNHEY; CDR2 reads SVGAGI. The V and J ends lost 6 bases and 1 base respectively, with 12 bases between them. The CDR3 DNA is TGTGCCAGCAGCCTCCGGGACTCCCAAGAGACCCAGTACTTC. Protein: CASSLRDSQETQYF.

The gene calls are TRBV7-3 and TRBJ2-3; TRBD2 is a possible D gene (6 bases). CDR3 length: 13 residues. Germline V CDR1 and CDR2: SGHTA, FQGTGA. V was clipped by 8 bases and J by 0 bases, with 9 bases between them. CDR3: CASQRASTDTQYF. CDR3 sequence (DNA): TGTGCCAGCCAGCGGGCGAGCACAGATACGCAGTATTTT. Based on the CDR3 plus reference TRBV7-3 and TRBJ2-3, the full variable domain is GAGVSQTPSNKVTEKGKYVELRCDPISGHTALYWYRQSLGQGPEFLIYFQGTGAADDSGLPNDRFFAVRPEGSVSTLKIQRTERGDSAVYLCASQRASTDTQYFGPGTRLTVL.

The rearrangement joins TRBV10-2 to TRBJ2-7; 7 positions agree with TRBD1. Per germline, CDR1 WSHSY and CDR2 SAAADI. This CDR3 contains 14 residues. The CDR3 here is CEVPLQGLSYEQYF. The CDR3 bases are TGCGAAGTCCCTTTACAGGGGTTGAGCTACGAGCAGTACTTC.

The chain recombines TRBV19 with TRBJ2-7, with 11 bases matching TRBD2. Germline V CDR1 and CDR2: LNHDA, SQIVND (reference sequence). This CDR3 contains 15 residues. Germline trimming cut 4 bases from V and 2 bases from J; bases unmatched to any gene: 4. In DNA, the CDR3 is TGTGCCAGTAGTACCGGGACTAGCGGAACCTACGAGCAGTACTTC. This sequence encodes CASSTGTSGTYEQYF.

The chain carries TRBV28 and TRBJ2-7, with TRBD2 matching over 12 bases. The length of the CDR3 is 15 residues. V was clipped by 5 bases and J by 3 bases; unmatched bases: 5. The V gene's germline CDR1 is MDHEN and CDR2 SYDVKM. The chain's CDR3 is CASSPLAGGIYEQYF. CDR3 nucleotide sequence: TGTGCCAGCAGTCCTCTAGCGGGAGGGATCTACGAGCAGTACTTC. Full variable domain (outside the CDR3, taken from reference TRBV28 and TRBJ2-7): DVKVTQSSRYLVKRTGEKVFLECVQDMDHENMFWYRQDPGLGLRLIYFSYDVKMKEKGDIPEGYSVSREKKERFSLILESASTNQTSMYLCASSPLAGGIYEQYFGPGTRLTVT.

The V call is TRBV6-5, the J call TRBJ1-5; weak D call: TRBD1 (6 bases). With 6 bases removed from V and 0 bases from J, the gap between germline ends came to 9 bases. The CDR3 spans 14 residues. The germline gives CDR1 MNHEY, CDR2 SVGAGI. DNA of the CDR3: TGTGCCAGCAGGAGAGGGGGTAGCAATCAGCCCCAGCATTTT. It encodes CASRRGGSNQPQHF.

The chain carries TRBV4-1 and TRBJ2-7; 8 bases match TRBD1. Trimming cost V 2 bases and J 0 bases; bases outside gene matches: 3. Germline CDR1 MGHRA, CDR2 YSYEKL. The CDR3 contains 15 residues. CDR3 in amino acids: CASSQSGTGSYEQYF. The CDR3 DNA is TGCGCCAGCAGCCAATCCGGGACAGGCTCCTACGAGCAGTACTTC.

The V and J genes are TRBV5-5 and TRBJ2-5, with D perhaps TRBD1 (6 bases). Germline CDR1 is SGHKS and CDR2 is YYEKEE (reference sequence). The CDR3 length is 15 residues. With 4 bases removed from V and 2 bases from J, the gap between germline ends came to 15 bases. CDR3: CASSPGTPDQETQYF. For the CDR3, the DNA is TGTGCCAGCAGCCCGGGGACACCCGATCAAGAGACCCAGTACTTC.

The chain recombines TRBV4-3 with TRBJ2-1; no definite D call. The germline V gene has CDR1 LGHNA and CDR2 YSLEER. This CDR3 is built from 15 residues. V lost 1 base, J lost 0 bases, and 7 bases lay in between. The CDR3 region has the DNA TGCGCCAGCAGCCAAGGTGATAGCTCCTACAATGAGCAGTTCTTC. Translating gives CASSQGDSSYNEQFF.

The chain is built from TRBV11-2 and TRBJ2-2; no clear D gene. This CDR3 is 14 amino acids long. Germline-derived CDR1 and CDR2 are SGHAT and FQNNGV. The germline V and J ends were trimmed by 5 bases and 4 bases, with 11 bases remaining between them. The chain's CDR3 is CASSAHSFTGELFF. As DNA, the CDR3 is TGTGCCAGCAGCGCCCACAGTTTCACCGGGGAGCTGTTTTTT.